The entry below gives a single TCR beta chain sequence along with its context. V gave up 5 bases and J gave up 11 bases; unmatched junction bases: 7. Per the germline V gene, CDR1 is MNHEY and CDR2 is SMNVEV (reference sequence). The CDR3 spans 12 residues. TCRdb called the 5' RACE reads again in MiXCR, with one record for every CDR3 protein. The sample comprises around 30,000 distinct CDR3 sequences, roughly 24% of which are singletons, and roughly 4% rests with the top ten. This receptor was obtained from a female donor with breast cancer. Specimen: memory CD4+ T cells sorted from blood. This sample's subset: memory CD4+ T cells, CD4+CD45RO+CD25-. The chain links TRBV27 to TRBJ1-1; the match to TRBD1 covers 8 bases. CDR3 in amino acids: CASSPGQGTAFF. CDR3 coding DNA: TGTGCCAGCAGTCCCGGACAGGGTACGGCTTTCTTT.